Each of the 13 T cell receptor beta chains below was sequenced from the same sample in a study of cytomegalovirus exposure and HLA in healthy donors (dated by TCRdb to about 2017). The receptor library was made with the immunoSEQ multiplex PCR assay. TCRdb took over this immuneACCESS table, retaining in-frame rearrangements with V and J assigned. Such tables are incomplete; in checked studies, under half of the missing clones stem from an unresolved V gene, and the remainder is unexplained. The sample includes under 65,000 clones, with 90% to 95% observed a single time. The top ten constitute under 6.5% of the sample. Specimen: PBMCs. The receptors were gathered from a woman under 30 in good health and CMV-seropositive.

This clone was counted once. V is TRBV27 and J is TRBJ2-7, with TRBD1 matching 7 bases. Germline assignment: CDR1 MNHEY and CDR2 SMNVEV (reference sequence). This CDR3 comprises 13 residues. With V trimmed by 3 bases and J by 2 bases, 1 base remained unmatched. CDR3 in DNA: TGTGCCAGCAGTTTGGGACAGCCCTACGAGCAGTACTTC. It codes for CASSLGQPYEQYF.

The chain is built from TRBV7-8 and TRBJ2-1, with a tentative D call TRBD1 (5 bases). With 2 bases removed from V and 4 bases from J, the gap between germline ends came to 9 bases. Germline lookup yields CDR1 SGHVS and CDR2 FQNEAQ. This CDR3 region has 14 residues. As DNA, the CDR3 is TGTGCCAGCAGCTTAACGCAGGGTTACAATGAGCAGTTCTTC. It encodes CASSLTQGYNEQFF.

This clone was seen once. V and J are TRBV5-1 and TRBJ2-2; possibly TRBD2 for D (6 bases). V was cut by 1 base and J by 3 bases, with 10 bases left in between. From germline, CDR1 is SGHRS and CDR2 YFSETQ. The CDR3 totals 15 residues. CDR3: CASSLTPGDTGELFF. For the CDR3, the DNA is TGCGCCAGCAGCTTGACCCCGGGAGACACCGGGGAGCTGTTTTTT.

The chain has TRBV27 and TRBJ2-2; 11 nucleotides line up with TRBD1. This CDR3 region has 15 residues. V lost 5 bases, J lost 3 bases, and 2 bases stayed unmatched. Germline CDR1 MNHEY, CDR2 SMNVEV (reference sequence). CDR3 coding DNA: TGTGCCAGCAGTCGGGACAGGGGGGACACCGGGGAGCTGTTTTTT. The encoded protein is CASSRDRGDTGELFF.

The chain joins TRBV19 to TRBJ1-1; D is unresolved. Between the trimmed V and J ends, which lost 7 bases and 1 base, there was a span of 10 bases. Germline V gene sequence: CDR1 LNHDA, CDR2 SQIVND (reference sequence). The length of the CDR3 is 13 residues. CDR3 in amino acids: CASKPRGNTEAFF. As DNA, the CDR3 is TGTGCCAGTAAACCCAGAGGGAACACTGAAGCTTTCTTT.

The chain uses TRBV10-2 and TRBJ2-1; 8 bases align to TRBD2. Germline values: CDR1 WSHSY, CDR2 SAAADI. The CDR3 covers 15 residues. J gave up 5 bases and V 6 bases, and 9 bases lay outside the gene matches. Here the CDR3 reads CASSTGTRPNNEQFF. CDR3 DNA sequence: TGCGCCAGCAGCACCGGGACTAGGCCTAACAATGAGCAGTTCTTC.

The chain links TRBV10-3 to TRBJ1-2; weak D call: TRBD1 (6 bases). Trimming stripped 0 bases from V and 0 bases from J, with 8 bases between. The CDR3 runs to 15 residues. Germline V lookup: CDR1 ENHRY, CDR2 SYGVKD. CDR3 in amino acids: CAISESRTANYGYTF. CDR3 DNA: TGTGCCATCAGTGAGTCTAGGACAGCTAACTATGGCTACACCTTC.

The V call is TRBV19, the J call TRBJ1-2; D remains unclear. The CDR3 sequence is 14 residues long. Germline lookup yields CDR1 LNHDA and CDR2 SQIVND (reference sequence). Between the trimmed V and J ends, which lost 3 bases and 4 bases, there was a span of 12 bases. The chain's CDR3 is CASSMRPGPYGYTF. DNA for the CDR3: TGTGCCAGTAGTATGCGGCCGGGTCCCTATGGCTACACCTTC. The whole variable domain, filled in from reference TRBV19 and TRBJ1-2, reads DGGITQSPKYLFRKEGQNVTLSCEQNLNHDAMYWYRQDPGQGLRLIYYSQIVNDFQKGDIAEGYSVSREKKESFPLTVTSAQKNPTAFYLCASSMRPGPYGYTFGSGTRLTVV.

The chain carries TRBV7-9 and TRBJ1-2, with a weak D call TRBD1 (5 bases). V was pared by 3 bases and J by 1 base, with 15 bases between. The germline gives CDR1 SEHNR, CDR2 FQNEAQ (reference sequence). The length of the CDR3 is 16 residues. The chain's CDR3 is CASSFSGGVYNYGYTF. CDR3 in DNA: TGTGCCAGCAGCTTTTCTGGGGGGGTTTATAACTATGGCTACACCTTC.

The table lists this clone with a count of one. The rearrangement links TRBV19 to TRBJ2-2, with 15 bases aligning to TRBD2. CDR1 is LNHDA and CDR2 is SQIVND in the germline V gene (reference sequence). J gave up 1 base and V 4 bases, and 19 bases lay outside the gene matches. The CDR3 spans 23 residues. The CDR3 DNA sequence: TGTGCCAGTAGTAGACCCGTTCCTTGGACTAGCGGGAGGGCCTACATGAACACCGGGGAGCTGTTTTTT. This codes for CASSRPVPWTSGRAYMNTGELFF.

The V and J genes are TRBV19 and TRBJ2-1, with 7 bases identical to TRBD2. Per germline, CDR1 LNHDA and CDR2 SQIVND (reference sequence). The CDR3 runs 15 residues. The V segment lost 1 base and the J segment 4 bases; nucleotides outside the gene matches: 4. The CDR3 sequence is CASSIGLAVYNEQFF. The CDR3 DNA follows: TGTGCCAGTAGTATAGGGCTAGCGGTTTACAATGAGCAGTTCTTC. Filled out from reference TRBV19 and TRBJ2-1, the complete variable domain reads DGGITQSPKYLFRKEGQNVTLSCEQNLNHDAMYWYRQDPGQGLRLIYYSQIVNDFQKGDIAEGYSVSREKKESFPLTVTSAQKNPTAFYLCASSIGLAVYNEQFFGPGTRLTVL.

This rearrangement joins TRBV6-1 to TRBJ1-1; maybe TRBD1 (6 bases). CDR1 is MNHNS and CDR2 is SASEGT in the germline V gene. Trimming took 4 bases from V and 4 from J, leaving 10 bases between them. CDR3 length: 13 residues. Here the CDR3 DNA reads TGTGCCAGCAGTGCCGAGGGGGTCACTGAAGCTTTCTTT. This encodes CASSAEGVTEAFF.

The chain employs TRBV6-5 and TRBJ1-1; 11 bases fit TRBD1. Germline CDR1 and CDR2: MNHEY and SVGAGI. Trimming took 1 base from V and 6 from J; bases not matched to a gene: 4. CDR3 length equals 15 residues. This CDR3 is CASSYLGQGGAEAFF. DNA for the CDR3: TGTGCCAGCAGTTACTTGGGACAGGGGGGGGCTGAAGCTTTCTTT.